The sequence of this T cell receptor beta chain was determined in a study of cytomegalovirus exposure and HLA in healthy donors. Worth noting for this clone: The antigen remains unidentified.

The study ran its PCR with 60 Vbeta and 13 Jbeta primers. Profiled with immunoSEQ multiplex PCR; TCRdb holds only in-frame clones, not every one. The sample consists of roughly 200,000 clones, roughly 74% of them appearing once. Findings and limits, study-wide: Because they were indistinguishable, some V segments, including TRBV6-2 and TRBV6-3, were excluded.

Trimming took 0 bases from V and 6 from J, leaving 12 bases between them. Germline CDR1 reads ENHRY; CDR2 reads SYGVKD. The CDR3 is made up of 14 amino acids. The chain carries TRBV10-3 and TRBJ2-7, with D possibly being TRBD1 (5 bases). The origin of this receptor is a female donor in good health and CMV-seronegative. The sequencing input was PBMCs. The DNA for the CDR3 is TGTGCCATCAGTGAGTCGACGCAGGGCGGCGAGCAGTACTTC. It is translated as CAISESTQGGEQYF.